This T cell receptor beta chain was sequenced for a study of cytomegalovirus exposure and HLA in healthy donors. Notes on this clone: The target antigen is unknown.

This CDR3 is built from 16 residues. The ends were cut back, 0 bases at V and 3 bases at J, with 15 bases in the middle. The germline gives CDR1 SGHRS, CDR2 YFSETQ. The donors were part of the validation cohort, which consisted of roughly 120 subjects and was separate from the first cohort of about 650 subjects. Study-level findings and limits: The study designated 160 or so TCR beta chains cytomegalovirus-associated. Three CMV-associated chains proved CMV antigen-specific in vitro.

The assay was immunoSEQ multiplex PCR, and TCRdb's table has in-frame clones only and misses some. The sample shows a few hundred thousand clones, about 90% of them seen only once. The sequence came from a young woman in good health and CMV-seronegative. Sequenced: PBMCs. The rearrangement joins TRBV5-1 to TRBJ1-1; maybe TRBD1 (5 bases). The CDR3 region has the DNA TGCGCCAGCAGCTTGGGACTGGGTCAGGGATACACTGAAGCTTTCTTT. Amino acids: CASSLGLGQGYTEAFF.